This TCR beta chain appears in the sequencing data of a study of shared clonotypes between healthy human individuals. Assay: immunoSEQ multiplex PCR; the TCRdb copy retains only in-frame clones and omits some. The table has 450,000 to 650,000 clones, 70% to 80% seen once; the top ten hold more than 10%. To note about this clone: The same CDR3 also results from other DNA sequences found in this sample.

The CDR3 totals 14 residues. The V gene lost 8 bases and the J gene lost 0 bases, with 14 bases spanning the gap. Germline V gene lookup returns CDR1 LNHNV and CDR2 YYDKDF (reference sequence). The receptor was derived from a woman in her forties in good health. Some clones in this sample may be carry-over from other donors' samples. The rearrangement uses TRBV15 and TRBJ2-7; either TRBD1 or TRBD2 may supply D (7 bases each). The material sequenced was PBMCs. In DNA form, the CDR3 reads TGTGCCACCTCCCGGGGGGACAGCTCCTACGAGCAGTACTTC. Translation gives CATSRGDSSYEQYF.